One and the same sample provided the 30 T cell receptor beta chains below, sequenced in a study of blood T cells in healthy people across ages. Then a second PCR, running about 6 to 12 cycles, was carried out with a sample-barcoded 5' primer and a J-beta primer mix. In TCRdb, the 5' RACE reads were re-called with MiXCR into one record per CDR3 protein. The table shows about 730,000 distinct CDR3 sequences, with about 42% occurring only once. Sample: blood. The receptors here all came from a woman aged 55-70 years in good health.

There are a few counts of this clonotype. The chain joins TRBV4-2 to TRBJ2-7; weak D call: TRBD1 (6 bases). The CDR3 length is 13 residues. The ends were cut back, 1 base at V and 6 bases at J, with 10 bases in the middle. Germline V gene lookup returns CDR1 LGHNA and CDR2 YNFKEQ. CDR3 nucleotide sequence: TGTGCCAGCAGCCAAGCGGTCAGGGGCGAGCAGTACTTC. Amino acids: CASSQAVRGEQYF.

As regards this clonotype: A clone one base away is much larger, so this may be a read error. This chain uses TRBV28 with TRBJ2-3; the match to TRBD2 covers 10 bases. Trimming cost V 1 base and J 2 bases; bases outside gene matches: 9. The CDR3 spans 18 residues. From germline, CDR1 is MDHEN and CDR2 SYDVKM. CDR3 in amino acids: CASSLFTSGATNTDTQYF. CDR3 coding DNA: TGTGCCAGCAGTTTATTTACTAGCGGGGCTACTAACACAGATACGCAGTATTTT.

The sample holds a few counts of this clonotype. This sequence joins TRBV7-2 and TRBJ2-1, with 9 bases lining up with TRBD2. The CDR3 length is 16 residues. V lost 4 bases and J lost 3; bases outside the gene matches: 7. Germline CDR1 reads SGHTA; CDR2 reads FQGNSA. The CDR3 DNA is TGTGCCAGCAGCTGGGCAGCGGGAGGAGTCTACAATGAGCAGTTCTTC. It yields the protein CASSWAAGGVYNEQFF.

In its sample, this clonotype was seen once. The J gene is TRBJ1-2, the V gene TRBV6-5; unclear D gene. The CDR3 sequence is 14 residues long. Germline V CDR1 and CDR2: MNHEY, SVGAGI. Trimming stripped 2 bases from V and 6 bases from J, with 13 bases between. For the CDR3, the DNA is TGTGCCAGCAGTTACGCGGGCAGTACGGATGGCTACACCTTC. Amino acid sequence: CASSYAGSTDGYTF.

J is TRBJ2-1 and V is TRBV6-2 or TRBV6-3; 12 bases fit TRBD2. Germline CDR1 is MNHEY and CDR2 is SVGEGT. CDR3 length equals 16 residues. The trim removed 7 bases at V and 5 bases at J, leaving 9 bases unmatched. CDR3 sequence: CASTRTTSGRNNEQFF. DNA of the CDR3: TGTGCCAGCACCCGGACGACTAGCGGGAGAAACAATGAGCAGTTCTTC.

The V gene is TRBV6-1, the J gene TRBJ2-5, with 10 positions matching TRBD1. This CDR3 comprises 16 residues. Germline CDR1 reads MNHNS; CDR2 reads SASEGT. V was clipped by 0 bases and J by 4 bases; unmatched bases: 5. CDR3 amino acids: CASSEALGTGAETQYF. As DNA, the CDR3 is TGTGCCAGCAGTGAAGCGCTTGGGACAGGGGCAGAGACCCAGTACTTC.

The gene calls are TRBV29-1 and TRBJ1-5, with D unresolved. There are 11 residues in the CDR3. Germline V lookup: CDR1 SQVTM, CDR2 ANQGSEA. V was clipped by 1 base and J by 12 bases, with 10 bases between them. The CDR3 DNA reads TGCAGCGTTGAAGCCTATGGGGTCCAGCATTTT. Its protein is CSVEAYGVQHF.

The chain joins TRBV20-1 to TRBJ1-1; 12 bases match TRBD1. Trimming removed 6 bases from V and 5 bases from J; junction bases left unmatched: 4. CDR3 length equals 13 residues. Germline CDR1 DFQATT, CDR2 SNEGSKA (reference sequence). CDR3 region: CSAGTGGLTEAFF. CDR3 DNA: TGCAGTGCGGGGACAGGGGGCTTAACTGAAGCTTTCTTT.

In this sample, this clonotype turned up a few times. The chain uses TRBV19 and TRBJ1-1, with 7 bases aligning to TRBD1. Germline values: CDR1 LNHDA, CDR2 SQIVND (reference sequence). The length of the CDR3 is 13 residues. V lost 9 bases to trimming and J lost 0 bases; unmatched junction nucleotides: 4. The CDR3 bases are TGTGCCAGCAGACAGGGCATGAACACTGAAGCTTTCTTT. The encoded protein is CASRQGMNTEAFF.

This clonotype appeared a single time. It may be a read error: a sequence one base away is much more abundant. V and J are TRBV6-6 and TRBJ2-1; the match to TRBD1 covers 7 bases. V dropped 4 bases and J dropped 10; count of bases not matched to a gene: 13. The CDR3 sequence is 15 residues long. Germline CDR1 is MNHNY and CDR2 is SVGAGI (reference sequence). The CDR3 sequence is CASSSESDRVPEQFF. CDR3 sequence (DNA): TGTGCCAGCAGTTCGGAGAGTGACAGGGTTCCCGAGCAGTTCTTC.

The rearrangement uses TRBV7-9 and TRBJ2-1; D may be TRBD1 (7 bases). The CDR3 spans 14 residues. Per the germline V gene, CDR1 is SEHNR and CDR2 is FQNEAQ (reference sequence). V was cut by 4 bases and J by 6 bases, with 13 bases left in between. CDR3 sequence: CASSSAGQFNEQFF. In DNA form, the CDR3 reads TGTGCCAGCAGCTCGGCGGGACAGTTCAATGAGCAGTTCTTC.

This sequence joins TRBV29-1 and TRBJ2-1; D unresolved. V lost 2 bases and J 4 bases, leaving 6 bases between the germline ends. CDR1 is SQVTM and CDR2 is ANQGSEA in the germline V gene. This CDR3 region has 12 residues. The CDR3 bases are TGCAGCGTTGAAAGGGTTTACAATGAGCAGTTCTTC. The encoded protein is CSVERVYNEQFF.

This clonotype was counted only a few times. This chain uses TRBV6-5 with TRBJ2-5, with TRBD1 matching 7 bases. This CDR3 contains 15 residues. Trimming removed 0 bases from V and 2 bases from J; junction bases left unmatched: 3. Germline CDR1 is MNHEY and CDR2 is SVGAGI. The CDR3 coding sequence is TGTGCCAGCAGTTACTCGCAGGGGGAGCAAGAGACCCAGTACTTC. Amino acid sequence: CASSYSQGEQETQYF.

This clonotype was counted ten times or more. The V gene is TRBV19, the J gene TRBJ2-1, with D tentatively TRBD1 or TRBD2 (5 bases each). V was clipped by 6 bases and J by 11 bases, with 17 bases between them. This CDR3 has 13 residues. Germline V gene data show CDR1 as LNHDA and CDR2 as SQIVND (reference sequence). The CDR3 region is CASSLKPRGKQFF. In nucleotides, the CDR3 is TGTGCCAGTAGCCTGAAACCGAGGGGAAAGCAGTTCTTC.

The genes are TRBV10-3 and TRBJ2-3; 13 positions match TRBD2. In germline, CDR1 is ENHRY, CDR2 SYGVKD. This CDR3 comprises 14 residues. V trimming: 10 bases; J trimming: 1 base; junction bases outside the gene matches: 2. CDR3 region: CATGLAGGTDTQYF. The CDR3 region has the DNA TGTGCCACCGGACTAGCGGGGGGCACAGATACGCAGTATTTT.

A remark on this clonotype: This may come from a read error, since a much larger clone is one base off. The rearrangement links TRBV20-1 to TRBJ2-7; no definite D call. The CDR3 length is 9 residues. V shed 6 bases and J shed 4 bases, with 4 bases lying between them. Germline V lookup: CDR1 DFQATT, CDR2 SNEGSKA (reference sequence). The CDR3 sequence is CSAVYEQYF. The CDR3 DNA sequence: TGCAGTGCAGTTTACGAGCAGTACTTC.

V is TRBV29-1 and J is TRBJ2-3; D gene ambiguous. Germline V lookup: CDR1 SQVTM, CDR2 ANQGSEA. This CDR3 has 17 residues. Trimming cost V 0 bases and J 2 bases, with 18 bases left between them. The CDR3 DNA sequence: TGCAGCGTTGAAGAACCCGCAGACTCATACACCACAGATACGCAGTATTTT. It encodes CSVEEPADSYTTDTQYF.

There are many counts of this clonotype. The chain is built from TRBV20-1 and TRBJ2-7; unclear D gene. CDR3 length: 12 residues. Germline values: CDR1 DFQATT, CDR2 SNEGSKA (reference sequence). V lost 6 bases, J lost 5 bases, and 14 bases lay in between. CDR3 amino acids: CSADATDHEQYF. Written as DNA, the CDR3 is TGCAGTGCGGACGCCACAGACCACGAGCAGTACTTC.

The chain carries TRBV20-1 and TRBJ1-1, with D possibly TRBD1 on 6 matching bases. Trimming removed 4 bases from V and 6 bases from J, with 18 bases in between. The germline V gene encodes CDR1 DFQATT and CDR2 SNEGSKA (reference sequence). The CDR3 covers 14 residues. The DNA of the CDR3 is TGCAGTGCTATCAGAGAAGGGGGGGTATCTGAAGCTTTCTTT. This encodes CSAIREGGVSEAFF.

V gene TRBV25-1 combines with J gene TRBJ1-5, with TRBD1 as a possible D gene (5 bases). The CDR3 is 15 amino acids. V lost 1 base to trimming and J lost 0 bases, with 7 bases between them. Germline CDR1 MGHDK, CDR2 SYGVNS. CDR3 DNA: TGTGCCAGCAGTGAATTAGGGGATAGCAATCAGCCCCAGCATTTT. Protein: CASSELGDSNQPQHF.

The count of this clonotype is one. The rearrangement joins TRBV15 to TRBJ2-6, with D unresolved. Germline V lookup: CDR1 LNHNV, CDR2 YYDKDF (reference sequence). The CDR3 spans 16 residues. The ends were cut back, 5 bases at V and 11 bases at J, with 22 bases in the middle. The chain's CDR3 is CATSVGSTWASDVLTF. The CDR3 DNA sequence: TGTGCCACCAGCGTCGGCAGTACATGGGCTTCCGACGTCCTGACTTTC.

With respect to this clonotype: Given a much more abundant clone one base away, this may be a read error. The V and J genes are TRBV6-2 or TRBV6-3 and TRBJ2-5, with TRBD2 matching 9 bases. The CDR3 has 16 residues. CDR1 is MNHEY, CDR2 SVGEGT, per germline. The CDR3 bases are TGTCCCAGCAGTTACATCCTAGCGGGAACGGCAGAGACCCAGTACTTC. Translated, it gives CPSSYILAGTAETQYF.

This clonotype was picked up a small number of times. V gene TRBV20-1 combines with J gene TRBJ2-7; 7 bases map to TRBD2. With 4 bases clipped from V and 2 bases from J, the junction kept 8 bases outside the gene matches. The CDR3 is 14 residues long. CDR1 is DFQATT and CDR2 is SNEGSKA in the germline V gene (reference sequence). The CDR3 DNA is TGCAGTGCTAATCTGGCGGCGGGGGCCTACGAGCAGTACTTC. It specifies CSANLAAGAYEQYF.

The chain employs TRBV28 and TRBJ2-1; 10 bases align to TRBD2. There are 17 residues in the CDR3. Trimming took 5 bases from V and 5 from J; bases not matched to a gene: 12. From germline, CDR1 is MDHEN and CDR2 SYDVKM. The CDR3 DNA follows: TGTGCCAGCAGTGAGACAGCTCAACTAGCGGGGCACAATGAGCAGTTCTTC. It codes for CASSETAQLAGHNEQFF.

The genes are TRBV13 and TRBJ1-2; 12 bases map to TRBD1. After removal of 5 bases from V and 3 bases from J, the junction contained 4 bases not matched to a gene. The CDR3 covers 15 residues. Germline lookup yields CDR1 PRHDT and CDR2 FYEKMQ (reference sequence). The CDR3 DNA is TGTGCCAGCAGCACGGGACAGGGGGCTTACTATGGCTACACCTTC. It translates to CASSTGQGAYYGYTF.

This clonotype was seen at least ten times. The chain couples TRBV29-1 to TRBJ2-7; perhaps D is TRBD1 or TRBD2 (5 bases each). Germline V lookup: CDR1 SQVTM, CDR2 ANQGSEA. The CDR3 spans 12 residues. V was pared by 3 bases and J by 6 bases, with 12 bases between. CDR3 in amino acids: CSVEGRESEQYF. DNA of the CDR3: TGCAGCGTTGAGGGACGTGAATCCGAGCAGTACTTC.

This clonotype showed up many times. The V gene is TRBV11-2, the J gene TRBJ2-3; TRBD2 matches at 15 bases. This CDR3 comprises 18 residues. J lost 5 bases, V lost 1 base, and 7 bases had no gene match. Per the germline V gene, CDR1 is SGHAT and CDR2 is FQNNGV. CDR3 sequence (DNA): TGTGCCAGCAGCTTAGGTGGACTAGCGGGAGGGCCGGGAGATACGCAGTATTTT. It encodes CASSLGGLAGGPGDTQYF.

The genes are TRBV12-3 or TRBV12-4 and TRBJ2-4; 8 nucleotides agree with TRBD2. The CDR3 consists of 17 residues. Trimming at V came to 3 bases and at J to 0 bases, leaving 7 bases not matched to a gene. The CDR3 region is CASSFVRGGRAKNIQYF. As DNA, the CDR3 is TGTGCCAGCAGTTTTGTTCGCGGGGGGCGAGCCAAAAACATTCAGTACTTC.

This clonotype was recorded at least ten times. The chain recombines TRBV11-2 with TRBJ2-5; a possible D gene is TRBD1 (5 bases). Trimming shortened V by 3 bases and J by 4 bases, and 12 bases separated the two germline ends. The CDR3 contains 14 residues. Germline lookup yields CDR1 SGHAT and CDR2 FQNNGV. CDR3 bases: TGTGCCAGCAGCTTTTCCTACCAGGGAGAGACCCAGTACTTC. Its protein product is CASSFSYQGETQYF.

The V call is TRBV9, the J call TRBJ2-4, with D possibly matching TRBD2 (5 bases). With the DNA end fitting TRBJ2-7 better, the J assignment may be wrong. Germline CDR1 SGDLS, CDR2 YYNGEE. The CDR3 is 14 amino acids. The CDR3 is CASSSLAQAGEQYF. The CDR3 DNA reads TGTGCCAGCAGTTCCCTGGCGCAGGCGGGCGAGCAGTACTTC.